Given below is one T cell receptor (beta chain) in context. Patients with stable or active relapsing-remitting disease, all of them treatment-naive, made up the multiple sclerosis controls. This specimen belongs to a study of CD8 T cells in Susac syndrome. Reverse transcription of about 0.5 to 1 ug RNA was performed with random hexamers. A single record per CDR3 protein comes from TCRdb applying MiXCR to the immunoSEQ multiplex PCR reads. In the table there are about 150,000 distinct CDR3 sequences, nearly 97% of which are singletons. V lost 6 bases to trimming and J lost 0 bases, with 12 bases between them. The CDR3 sequence is 13 residues long. Germline loops: CDR1 DFQATT, CDR2 SNEGSKA (reference sequence).

The sequence came from a human donor with multiple sclerosis. The gene calls are TRBV20-1 and TRBJ2-7, with D possibly being TRBD1 or TRBD2 (5 bases each). Sequencing was performed on CD8+ T cells from PBMCs. The CDR3, as DNA: TGCAGTGCAAGGGACGGTAGCTCCTACGAGCAGTACTTC. Its translation: CSARDGSSYEQYF.